A single sample gave rise to the 5 T cell receptor beta chains below, sequenced in a study of T-cell reconstitution after alpha-beta-depleted transplantation in children. Construction of the TCRbeta library involved unique molecular identifiers. TCRdb itself ran the PCR reads through MiXCR, one entry per CDR3 protein. This table has around 670,000 distinct CDR3 sequences, around 13% appearing once. The sequenced sample was PBMCs, obtained before TCRalphabeta/CD19-depleted stem cell transplant. These receptors came from a girl under 10 years old with congenital amegakaryocytic thrombocytopenia, due to receive a stem cell transplant.

This clonotype has ten or more counts. The chain carries TRBV20-1 and TRBJ2-1; D may be TRBD1 (5 bases). Germline V gene lookup returns CDR1 DFQATT and CDR2 SNEGSKA (reference sequence). This CDR3 comprises 15 residues. Trimming removed 4 bases from V and 3 bases from J, with 16 bases in between. The CDR3 reads CSATADGHLYNEQFF. CDR3 coding DNA: TGCAGTGCTACCGCCGATGGACACCTCTACAATGAGCAGTTCTTC.

Here the CDR3 reads CASSLIQPPTGELFF. The CDR3 DNA reads TGTGCCAGCAGCTTAATTCAGCCCCCCACCGGGGAGCTGTTTTTT. The chain is built from TRBV7-6 and TRBJ2-2; D not resolved. Germline CDR1 reads SGHVS; CDR2 reads FNYEAQ. The CDR3 length is 15 residues. V was pared by 2 bases and J by 4 bases, with 11 bases between. The whole variable domain, remainder taken from reference TRBV7-6 and TRBJ2-2, is GAGVSQSPRYKVTKRGQDVALRCDPISGHVSLYWYRQALGQGPEFLTYFNYEAQQDKSGLPNDRFSAERPEGSISTLTIQRTEQRDSAMYRCASSLIQPPTGELFFGEGSRLTVL.

This clonotype was recorded many times. The V gene is TRBV20-1, the J gene TRBJ1-1, with D uncertain. CDR1 DFQATT and CDR2 SNEGSKA come from the germline V gene (reference sequence). The CDR3 runs 13 residues. V lost 0 bases and J 0 bases, leaving 5 bases between the germline ends. The CDR3 nucleotides are TGCAGTGCTAGAGATAGGGTGAACACTGAAGCTTTCTTT. Protein: CSARDRVNTEAFF.

This clonotype showed up many times. This chain links TRBV6-1 with TRBJ2-1, with a tentative D call TRBD1 (5 bases). CDR3 size: 15 residues. The germline V gene has CDR1 MNHNS and CDR2 SASEGT. The CDR3 sequence: CVDPGAPQYYNEQFF. Here the CDR3 DNA reads TGTGTCGACCCTGGGGCCCCCCAGTATTACAATGAGCAGTTCTTC.

Points on this clonotype: The junction does not match germline at one end; this may be a read error. This chain connects TRBV20-1 to TRBJ2-1, with 9 bases lining up with TRBD2. The germline CDR1 and CDR2 sequences are DFQATT and SNEGSKA (reference sequence). This CDR3 spans 17 amino acids. The CDR3 sequence is CSARDVVVAGDHNEQSF. The DNA of the CDR3 is TGCAGTGCTAGAGATGTTGTGGTAGCGGGGGACCACAATGAGCAGTCCTTC.